The clone carrying this T cell receptor (beta chain) was detected only a few times. Antigen: not known. The CDR3 totals 16 residues. Looked up from germline, CDR1 is SGHRS and CDR2 is YFSETQ. V shed 1 base, J shed 2 bases, and the junction held 6 bases outside the gene matches. These data come from a study of beta chain features in type 1 diabetes. The study, taken as a whole, reports: When Type 1 diabetes patients were examined, their TCRB CDR3s proved moderately but significantly shorter in all four CD4+ subsets.

Of the isolated RNA, all was reverse transcribed, and so the sequenced material was expressed TCRB transcripts. Read counts averaged around 3.6 million for samples of naive, central memory and regulatory T cells. The assay was immunoSEQ multiplex PCR, and TCRdb's table has in-frame clones only and misses some. The data show 600,000 or so clones, around an eighth seen once. Sequencing input: naive CD4+ T cells from blood. The TCR comes from a man between 18 and 35 years old with type 1 diabetes. V usage is TRBV5-1 and J usage is TRBJ2-5, with 9 positions matching TRBD2. The CDR3 is CASSLMPSGEQETQYF. CDR3 sequence (DNA): TGCGCCAGCAGCTTGATGCCTAGCGGGGAACAAGAGACCCAGTACTTC. Full variable domain (outside the CDR3, taken from reference TRBV5-1 and TRBJ2-5): KAGVTQTPRYLIKTRGQQVTLSCSPISGHRSVSWYQQTPGQGLQFLFEYFSETQRNKGNFPGRFSGRQFSNSRSEMNVSTLELGDSALYLCASSLMPSGEQETQYFGPGTRLLVL.